These 10 T cell receptor beta chains were all obtained from the same sample, sequenced in a study of cytomegalovirus exposure and HLA in healthy donors. Clones were read by immunoSEQ multiplex PCR, and TCRdb kept only the in-frame ones, dropping some. The data hold over 200,000 clones, with about 90% observed a single time. The sequenced sample consisted of PBMCs. Receptors originate from a woman between 18 and 29 years old in good health and CMV-seronegative.

This chain joins TRBV10-3 and TRBJ1-4; 8 nucleotides line up with TRBD1. The CDR3 is 16 residues long. Per the germline V gene, CDR1 is ENHRY and CDR2 is SYGVKD. J was trimmed by 0 bases and V by 3 bases; bases with no gene match: 3. CDR3 sequence: CAISEGTGATNEKLFF. CDR3 bases: TGTGCCATCAGTGAAGGGACAGGAGCAACTAATGAAAAACTGTTTTTT.

This rearrangement joins TRBV6-1 to TRBJ2-3; 8 positions agree with TRBD1. The CDR3 loop spans 13 amino acids. V lost 5 bases and J lost 5; bases outside the gene matches: 3. The germline V gene encodes CDR1 MNHNS and CDR2 SASEGT. In DNA form, the CDR3 reads TGTGCCAGCAGTTGGACAGGGTTAGATACGCAGTATTTT. Residues: CASSWTGLDTQYF.

This sequence joins TRBV19 and TRBJ2-1, with 8 positions matching TRBD2. The CDR3 sequence is 17 residues long. Trimming cost V 5 bases and J 0 bases; bases outside gene matches: 9. The germline gives CDR1 LNHDA, CDR2 SQIVND (reference sequence). CDR3 protein: CASSLPLAESSYNEQFF. The CDR3, as DNA: TGTGCCAGTAGTCTACCACTAGCGGAGAGCTCCTACAATGAGCAGTTCTTC.

The chain employs TRBV25-1 and TRBJ2-1; 7 nucleotides match TRBD2. This CDR3 spans 14 amino acids. Germline V gives CDR1 MGHDK, CDR2 SYGVNS. With 5 bases clipped from V and 4 bases from J, the junction kept 5 bases outside the gene matches. This chain's CDR3 is CASSSSGPYNEQFF. DNA for the CDR3: TGTGCCAGCAGTAGTAGCGGGCCTTACAATGAGCAGTTCTTC.

The sample holds a few counts of this clone. The chain uses TRBV4-2 and TRBJ2-3, with D possibly TRBD2 on 5 matching bases. Trimming took off 1 base at V and 2 bases at J, with 10 bases between the two ends. CDR1 and CDR2 (germline): LGHNA, YNFKEQ. The CDR3 runs 15 residues. The CDR3 region is CASSQVDSATDTQYF. CDR3 nucleotide sequence: TGTGCCAGCAGCCAAGTGGACTCGGCCACAGATACGCAGTATTTT.

The V and J genes are TRBV30 and TRBJ1-1, with 9 bases lining up with TRBD1. The CDR3 contains 14 residues. The junction had 6 bases not matched to a gene; V was cut back by 3 bases and J by 4 bases. Germline assignment: CDR1 GTSNPN and CDR2 SVGIG (reference sequence). The CDR3 DNA sequence: TGTGCCTGGAGAGACGGGACAGGGACCACTGAAGCTTTCTTT. Its protein is CAWRDGTGTTEAFF.

This rearrangement joins TRBV28 to TRBJ1-1; D gene uncertain. The germline V gene has CDR1 MDHEN and CDR2 SYDVKM. Between the trimmed V and J ends, which lost 3 bases and 12 bases, there was a span of 17 bases. CDR3 length: 13 amino acids. DNA for the CDR3: TGTGCCAGCAGTTTTACCGGGTCGGCGTCAACTTTCTTT. Translating gives CASSFTGSASTFF.

The gene calls are TRBV11-2 and TRBJ2-7; 7 positions agree with TRBD2. This CDR3 has 14 amino acids. Trimming removed 1 base from V and 2 bases from J; junction bases left unmatched: 2. In germline, CDR1 is SGHAT, CDR2 FQNNGV. The CDR3 DNA is TGTGCCAGCAGCTTAGGGGGAGGGGCCTACGAGCAGTACTTC. Protein product: CASSLGGGAYEQYF.

V and J are TRBV6-6 and TRBJ1-1, with TRBD1 as a possible D gene (6 bases). The CDR3 has 16 residues. V dropped 1 base and J dropped 4 bases, with 16 bases sitting between them. The germline V gene encodes CDR1 MNHNY and CDR2 SVGAGI (reference sequence). Written as DNA, the CDR3 is TGTGCCAGCAGTTACTTCCTCCGGGACACCCGCACTGAAGCTTTCTTT. The encoded protein is CASSYFLRDTRTEAFF.

The rearrangement joins TRBV15 to TRBJ2-1, with TRBD2 matching over 13 bases. This CDR3 is built from 19 residues. V shed 0 bases, J shed 3 bases, and the junction held 8 bases outside the gene matches. Germline loops: CDR1 LNHNV, CDR2 YYDKDF (reference sequence). The CDR3 loop reads CATSRDRLAGGNFYNEQFF. DNA of the CDR3: TGTGCCACCAGCAGAGACAGACTAGCGGGAGGTAACTTCTACAATGAGCAGTTCTTC.